A single sample gave rise to the 29 T cell receptor beta chains below, sequenced in a study of tumor-infiltrating lymphocytes in localized non-small cell lung cancer. Profiling relied on immunoSEQ multiplex PCR, and the TCRdb table lists in-frame clones only, not all of them. The data hold over 15,000 clones, with roughly three quarters observed a single time. What was sequenced was lung tumor tissue. These receptors were taken from a human donor with non-small cell lung cancer.

The chain recombines TRBV19 with TRBJ2-7; 11 nucleotides align to TRBD2. The CDR3 runs to 15 residues. J gave up 4 bases and V 7 bases, and 9 bases lay outside the gene matches. Looked up from germline, CDR1 is LNHDA and CDR2 is SQIVND (reference sequence). The CDR3 loop is CASKDSGRARYEQYF. In DNA, the CDR3 is TGTGCCAGTAAAGATAGCGGGAGGGCCCGGTACGAGCAGTACTTC.

J is TRBJ1-3 and V is TRBV4-3; perhaps TRBD1 as D (5 bases). CDR1 is LGHNA, CDR2 YSLEER, per germline. This CDR3 comprises 17 residues. V shed 0 bases and J shed 1 base, with 13 bases lying between them. The CDR3 nucleotides read TGCGCCAGCAGCCAAGAAGCACAGGCTAATTCTGGAAACACCATATATTTT. It encodes CASSQEAQANSGNTIYF.

V is TRBV28 and J is TRBJ1-1; D is possibly TRBD1 (6 bases). Germline lookup yields CDR1 MDHEN and CDR2 SYDVKM. The CDR3 totals 11 residues. Trimming shortened V by 6 bases and J by 11 bases, and 13 bases separated the two germline ends. The CDR3 spells CASRLDRTAFF. The CDR3 nucleotides read TGTGCCAGCAGGTTAGACAGGACGGCTTTCTTT.

The V call is TRBV4-3, the J call TRBJ2-7; 11 nucleotides align to TRBD1. Germline lookup yields CDR1 LGHNA and CDR2 YSLEER. The ends lost 1 base at V and 4 bases at J; junction bases unmatched: 9. This CDR3 comprises 17 residues. The CDR3 loop is CASSQAGGTGGSYEQYF. Written as DNA, the CDR3 is TGCGCCAGCAGCCAAGCCGGGGGGACAGGGGGATCGTACGAGCAGTACTTC.

The table lists this clone with a few counts. The genes are TRBV7-2 and TRBJ1-2, with D perhaps TRBD1 (6 bases). CDR1 and CDR2 (germline): SGHTA, FQGNSA. Trimming pared 0 bases from V and 8 bases from J, leaving 13 bases between. CDR3 length: 14 amino acids. The CDR3 nucleotides read TGTGCCAGCAGCTTAGCAGCGGGGGGCCTGGGCTACACCTTC. Translating it yields CASSLAAGGLGYTF.

The V call is TRBV4-3, the J call TRBJ1-3; D remains ambiguous. Germline CDR1 reads LGHNA; CDR2 reads YSLEER. CDR3 length: 15 residues. Trimming removed 0 bases at V and 3 bases at J, with 9 bases between. The CDR3 nucleotides are TGCGCCAGCAGCCAAGATATCTCCCTTGGAAACACCATATATTTT. Protein sequence: CASSQDISLGNTIYF.

This clone was seen once. This chain joins TRBV7-2 and TRBJ1-3; no clear D gene. The germline V gene has CDR1 SGHTA and CDR2 FQGNSA. The CDR3 runs to 16 residues. The V end was cut by 5 bases, the J end by 0 bases, with 14 bases between. The CDR3 DNA reads as TGTGCCAGCAGCCTAGTCGCAAGTGACTCTGGAAACACCATATATTTT. Its protein is CASSLVASDSGNTIYF.

The chain recombines TRBV30 with TRBJ1-5, with D uncertain. The V and J ends lost 0 bases and 2 bases respectively, with 8 bases between them. CDR1 and CDR2 from the germline V gene are GTSNPN and SVGIG (reference sequence). The CDR3 contains 14 residues. In DNA form, the CDR3 reads TGTGCCTGGAGTGTATCAGGAGGCAATCAGCCCCAGCATTTT. Protein sequence: CAWSVSGGNQPQHF.

The chain employs TRBV5-4 and TRBJ2-2; D might be TRBD1 or TRBD2, each matching 5 bases. Trimming took off 0 bases at V and 6 bases at J, with 15 bases between the two ends. Germline assignment: CDR1 SGHNT and CDR2 YYREEE (reference sequence). The CDR3 extends over 16 amino acids. CDR3 sequence: CASSLVGRQGAGELFF. In DNA form, the CDR3 reads TGTGCCAGCAGCTTGGTTGGGCGGCAGGGAGCCGGGGAGCTGTTTTTT.

V is TRBV7-2 and J is TRBJ2-5; 9 bases align to TRBD1. Germline CDR1 and CDR2: SGHTA and FQGNSA. V was clipped by 7 bases and J by 5 bases; unmatched bases: 5. The CDR3 loop spans 13 amino acids. The CDR3 DNA sequence: TGTGCCAGCAAGCCCGGGACAGGGGAGACCCAGTACTTC. The encoded protein is CASKPGTGETQYF.

Judged by abundance, this clone is medium-sized. The chain employs TRBV10-2 and TRBJ2-7; D may be TRBD2 (5 bases). The germline V and J ends were trimmed by 2 bases and 5 bases, with 13 bases remaining between them. The CDR3 has 14 amino acids. Per the germline V gene, CDR1 is WSHSY and CDR2 is SAAADI. The CDR3 DNA reads TGCGCCAGCAGTGAGCAACGGGGTAACGACGAGCAGTACTTC. Its translation: CASSEQRGNDEQYF.

There are a few counts of this clone. The chain carries TRBV28 and TRBJ2-7; no reliable D call. The V end lost 6 bases, the J end lost 0 bases, and 12 bases lay between the germline ends. Germline-derived CDR1 and CDR2 are MDHEN and SYDVKM. This CDR3 is built from 14 residues. CDR3 coding DNA: TGTGCCAGCAGCCGAAACGATGTCTCCTACGAGCAGTACTTC. Translation gives CASSRNDVSYEQYF.

The V and J genes are TRBV7-9 and TRBJ2-1, with D unresolved. Germline loops: CDR1 SEHNR, CDR2 FQNEAQ (reference sequence). V was pared by 5 bases and J by 0 bases, with 14 bases between. The CDR3 sequence is 16 residues long. The DNA of the CDR3 is TGTGCCAGCAGCCCCCTTCGCGGTAGCTCCTACAATGAGCAGTTCTTC. This sequence encodes CASSPLRGSSYNEQFF.

The V gene is TRBV9, the J gene TRBJ2-2; the D is unclear. This CDR3 is built from 12 residues. Trimming cost V 4 bases and J 4 bases, with 5 bases left between them. Germline V gene sequence: CDR1 SGDLS, CDR2 YYNGEE. The CDR3 loop is CASSLTTGELFF. CDR3 sequence (DNA): TGTGCCAGCAGCCTAACCACCGGGGAGCTGTTTTTT.

This chain connects TRBV7-2 to TRBJ2-7; tentatively, D is TRBD1 or TRBD2 (5 bases each). In germline, CDR1 is SGHTA, CDR2 FQGNSA. V was clipped by 1 base and J by 4 bases, with 8 bases between them. This CDR3 is 13 amino acids long. In DNA, the CDR3 is TGTGCCAGCAGCTTAGGAGGGGTGTACGAGCAGTACTTC. Translated, it gives CASSLGGVYEQYF.

The J gene is TRBJ1-2, the V gene TRBV28; TRBD1 is a possible D gene (6 bases). CDR3 length: 15 residues. Between the trimmed V and J ends, which lost 2 bases and 6 bases, there was a span of 16 bases. Germline V gene lookup returns CDR1 MDHEN and CDR2 SYDVKM. The CDR3 region has the DNA TGTGCCAGCAGTTTAATGATAACAGGGATGAATGGCTACACCTTC. This gives the protein CASSLMITGMNGYTF.

This clone was seen a handful of times. The DNA of the CDR3 is TGTGCCAGCAGCCAAGGGGGACAGGGGGGATATAATGAAAAACTGTTTTTT. As protein: CASSQGGQGGYNEKLFF. The gene calls are TRBV4-2 and TRBJ1-4; TRBD1 matches at 11 bases. Trimming cost V 1 base and J 4 bases; bases outside gene matches: 5. The CDR3 sequence is 17 residues long. The germline gives CDR1 LGHNA, CDR2 YNFKEQ.

The chain has TRBV7-9 and TRBJ1-1; D possibly corresponds to TRBD1 (5 bases). Germline assignment: CDR1 SEHNR and CDR2 FQNEAQ (reference sequence). V lost 5 bases and J lost 0, with 13 bases in between. The CDR3 runs to 15 residues. CDR3 DNA sequence: TGTGCCAGCAGCCCCGCCGACAGCATGAACACTGAAGCTTTCTTT. Translated: CASSPADSMNTEAFF.

The V and J genes are TRBV11-2 and TRBJ1-1; D is ambiguous. Germline CDR1 is SGHAT and CDR2 is FQNNGV. V was pared by 1 base and J by 5 bases, with 11 bases between. This CDR3 spans 14 amino acids. CDR3 sequence reads: CASSLGPRRTEAFF. As DNA, the CDR3 is TGTGCCAGCAGCTTAGGGCCCCGAAGGACTGAAGCTTTCTTT.

The CDR3 sequence is CASKEGRVETEAFF. The CDR3 bases are TGCGCCAGCAAGGAAGGCAGGGTGGAGACTGAAGCTTTCTTT. The chain is built from TRBV5-1 and TRBJ1-1, with a tentative D call TRBD1 (5 bases). The length of the CDR3 is 14 residues. Trimming removed 6 bases from V and 5 bases from J, with 17 bases in between. Germline V gene data show CDR1 as SGHRS and CDR2 as YFSETQ.

The chain joins TRBV19 to TRBJ1-6, with D possibly matching TRBD1 (6 bases). Per the germline V gene, CDR1 is LNHDA and CDR2 is SQIVND (reference sequence). CDR3 size: 14 residues. Trimming removed 3 bases from V and 7 bases from J, with 10 bases in between. The CDR3 DNA reads TGTGCCAGTAGTATCCGGGACACCAATTCACCCCTCCACTTT. This codes for CASSIRDTNSPLHF.

The V and J genes are TRBV6-6 and TRBJ1-2; D is uncertain. Between the trimmed V and J ends, which lost 2 bases and 2 bases, there was a span of 6 bases. Germline CDR1 and CDR2: MNHNY and SVGAGI (reference sequence). The CDR3 spans 13 residues. The chain's CDR3 is CASSYDKNYGYTF. As DNA, the CDR3 is TGTGCCAGCAGTTACGACAAGAACTATGGCTACACCTTC.

The V gene is TRBV5-1, the J gene TRBJ2-3, with a weak D call TRBD1 (5 bases). CDR3 length: 15 amino acids. The V gene lost 1 base and the J gene lost 2 bases, with 11 bases spanning the gap. The germline V gene has CDR1 SGHRS and CDR2 YFSETQ. The CDR3 here is CASSLRGLFTDTQYF. Written as DNA, the CDR3 is TGCGCCAGCAGCTTGAGGGGCCTCTTCACAGATACGCAGTATTTT.

This sequence joins TRBV30 and TRBJ1-6; 7 bases fit TRBD1. CDR1 is GTSNPN, CDR2 SVGIG, per germline (reference sequence). The CDR3 sequence is 15 residues long. The ends lost 4 bases at V and 0 bases at J; junction bases unmatched: 3. The CDR3 reads CAWTRQGSYNSPLHF. The DNA of the CDR3 is TGTGCCTGGACCCGACAGGGCTCCTATAATTCACCCCTCCACTTT.

The chain joins TRBV5-6 to TRBJ2-2, with D possibly being TRBD2 (6 bases). This CDR3 comprises 16 residues. The germline V and J ends were trimmed by 4 bases and 7 bases, with 20 bases remaining between them. Germline V gene lookup returns CDR1 SGHDT and CDR2 YYEEEE. The CDR3 loop is CASSRDSIYGVGELFF. CDR3 in DNA: TGTGCCAGCAGCCGGGACTCCATTTACGGGGTCGGGGAGCTGTTTTTT.

A single count supports this clone. DNA for the CDR3: TGCGCCAGCAGCCAAGACCAGGGGAGTGGCTACACCTTC. Its translation: CASSQDQGSGYTF. V usage is TRBV4-3 and J usage is TRBJ1-2, with D tentatively TRBD1 (6 bases). V gave up 0 bases and J gave up 7 bases, with 9 bases separating them. Germline loops: CDR1 LGHNA, CDR2 YSLEER. The CDR3 runs to 13 residues.

The rearrangement uses TRBV7-8 and TRBJ1-5, with TRBD1 matching over 8 bases. CDR1 and CDR2 (germline): SGHVS, FQNEAQ. There are 19 residues in the CDR3. Unmatched junction bases numbered 18, after V lost 4 bases and J lost 4 bases. CDR3 protein: CASSSRLTVPGQGNQPQHF. CDR3 sequence (DNA): TGTGCCAGCAGCTCTCGCTTAACAGTCCCAGGACAGGGTAATCAGCCCCAGCATTTT. Full variable domain (remainder filled in from reference TRBV7-8 and TRBJ1-5): GAGVSQSPRYKVAKRGQDVALRCDPISGHVSLFWYQQALGQGPEFLTYFQNEAQLDKSGLPSDRFFAERPEGSVSTLKIQRTQQEDSAVYLCASSSRLTVPGQGNQPQHFGDGTRLSIL.

V is TRBV15 and J is TRBJ2-7; a weak D match, TRBD2 (7 bases). The CDR3 consists of 16 residues. V lost 5 bases and J 2 bases, leaving 19 bases between the germline ends. CDR1 is LNHNV and CDR2 is YYDKDF in the germline V gene (reference sequence). CDR3 nucleotides: TGTGCCACCAGCCGAGGGGGGCTAGCGGTACCCTACGAGCAGTACTTC. It is translated as CATSRGGLAVPYEQYF.

The chain recombines TRBV5-1 with TRBJ2-2; 8 nucleotides agree with TRBD1. This CDR3 contains 15 residues. After removal of 3 bases from V and 2 bases from J, the junction contained 3 bases not matched to a gene. Per the germline V gene, CDR1 is SGHRS and CDR2 is YFSETQ. This CDR3 reads CASSWGTGNTGELFF. CDR3 coding DNA: TGCGCCAGCAGCTGGGGGACAGGAAACACCGGGGAGCTGTTTTTT.